The 16 T cell receptor beta chains below were found in one sample sequenced in a study of neurological immune-mediated disorders. TCRdb reprocessed the 5' RACE reads via MiXCR and lists one record per CDR3 protein. The sample shows around 30,000 distinct CDR3 sequences, roughly 2.7% of them seen only once. The sequencing sample was made of PBMCs. The receptors originated from a woman aged 45-60 years with multiple sclerosis.

This clonotype was found many times. This chain uses TRBV5-1 with TRBJ2-7; no reliable D call. CDR1 is SGHRS and CDR2 is YFSETQ in the germline V gene. This CDR3 comprises 14 residues. With 0 bases removed from V and 2 bases from J, the gap between germline ends came to 9 bases. The CDR3: CASSLAPRAYEQYF. The CDR3 nucleotides read TGCGCCAGCAGCTTGGCCCCTCGGGCCTACGAGCAGTACTTC.

In its sample, this clonotype was seen many times. The rearrangement uses TRBV20-1 and TRBJ2-5; TRBD2 matches at 16 bases. CDR1 and CDR2 from the germline V gene are DFQATT and SNEGSKA (reference sequence). Trimming took 4 bases from V and 5 from J; bases not matched to a gene: 13. This CDR3 is 18 amino acids long. The CDR3: CSAIGTSGGASTLETQYF. The CDR3 DNA reads TGCAGTGCTATTGGGACTAGCGGGGGGGCCTCTACGTTGGAGACCCAGTACTTC.

The chain couples TRBV20-1 to TRBJ2-3, with 11 positions matching TRBD2. The V gene end was trimmed by 6 bases and the J gene end by 7 bases; junction bases not matched to a gene: 9. Germline values: CDR1 DFQATT, CDR2 SNEGSKA (reference sequence). The CDR3 length is 14 residues. The CDR3 is CSAQTSGMVNTQYF. In DNA form, the CDR3 reads TGCAGTGCCCAGACTAGCGGGATGGTAAATACGCAGTATTTT.

There are many counts of this clonotype. V is TRBV6-5 and J is TRBJ1-1; D call uncertain. Germline assignment: CDR1 MNHEY and CDR2 SVGAGI. The CDR3 is made up of 16 amino acids. The V end was cut by 7 bases, the J end by 4 bases, with 22 bases between. The CDR3 region is CASTDTGGRASTEAFF. CDR3 sequence (DNA): TGTGCCAGCACCGATACCGGTGGGAGGGCGAGCACTGAAGCTTTCTTT.

Concerning this clonotype: No conserved phenylalanine or tryptophan is present at the end of the CDR3, so a read error is the likely explanation. The V and J genes are TRBV12-3 or TRBV12-4 and TRBJ1-2, with TRBD1 as a possible D gene (5 bases). V was trimmed by 3 bases and J by 2 bases, leaving 10 bases between them. This CDR3 spans 14 amino acids. The CDR3 bases are TGTGCCAGCAGTTTCTTGGGGGACAACTATGGCTACACCAAC. The encoded protein is CASSFLGDNYGYTN.

In the case of this clonotype: This clone may be a read error of a much larger clone one base away. The gene calls are TRBV20-1 and TRBJ2-3; a possible D gene is TRBD2 (6 bases). CDR3 length: 14 amino acids. Germline V gene data show CDR1 as DFQATT and CDR2 as SNEGSKA (reference sequence). Deletions cut 7 bases from V and 5 bases from J, with 19 bases between. The DNA of the CDR3 is TGCAGTGTTCGGGACTCCACTCATCGAGATACGCAGTATTTT. Protein product: CSVRDSTHRDTQYF.

This clonotype showed up many times. This chain joins TRBV20-1 and TRBJ2-3; 7 positions agree with TRBD2. V lost 4 bases and J lost 3; bases outside the gene matches: 13. The CDR3 is made up of 16 amino acids. CDR1 is DFQATT, CDR2 SNEGSKA, per germline (reference sequence). The CDR3, as DNA: TGCAGTGCTATGTCCCGTGGCGGGAGAAGGACAGATACGCAGTATTTT. It specifies CSAMSRGGRRTDTQYF.

There are many counts of this clonotype. The chain is built from TRBV28 and TRBJ1-1; TRBD1 is a possible D gene (6 bases). V dropped 5 bases and J dropped 6 bases, with 16 bases sitting between them. CDR3 length equals 14 residues. Germline assignment: CDR1 MDHEN and CDR2 SYDVKM. The CDR3 protein is CASSTRTARAEAFF. CDR3 DNA: TGTGCCAGCAGTACCCGGACAGCGCGGGCTGAAGCTTTCTTT.

There are many counts of this clonotype. The gene calls are TRBV6-5 and TRBJ2-5; maybe TRBD1 (5 bases). The V end lost 0 bases, the J end lost 5 bases, and 16 bases lay between the germline ends. CDR3 length: 16 amino acids. CDR1 and CDR2 from the germline V gene are MNHEY and SVGAGI. The CDR3 loop is CASSYSLVGLGETQYF. The CDR3 bases are TGTGCCAGCAGTTACTCGTTGGTGGGGCTGGGGGAGACCCAGTACTTC.

This clonotype has ten or more counts. In DNA, the CDR3 is TGCAGTGCTAGAAGACTAGCGGGGGGGCCAGATACGCAGTATTTT. Protein product: CSARRLAGGPDTQYF. The gene calls are TRBV20-1 and TRBJ2-3, with 14 nucleotides matching TRBD2. Per germline, CDR1 DFQATT and CDR2 SNEGSKA (reference sequence). V shed 2 bases, J shed 4 bases, and the junction held 2 bases outside the gene matches. This CDR3 region has 15 residues.

This clonotype appeared many times. The CDR3 DNA follows: TGCAGTGCTATAGGACCGAACACCGGGGAGCTGTTTTTT. Encoded protein: CSAIGPNTGELFF. The chain couples TRBV20-1 to TRBJ2-2; D gene uncertain. CDR1 is DFQATT and CDR2 is SNEGSKA in the germline V gene (reference sequence). V lost 4 bases, J lost 0 bases, and 6 bases lay in between. The CDR3 totals 13 residues.

In its sample, this clonotype was seen many times. The J gene is TRBJ2-3, the V gene TRBV7-8; 9 bases are shared with TRBD1. The germline CDR1 and CDR2 sequences are SGHVS and FQNEAQ. V lost 7 bases and J lost 3; bases outside the gene matches: 5. This CDR3 has 14 residues. In DNA, the CDR3 is TGTGCCAGCAACTACAGGGGGCTGACAGATACGCAGTATTTT. Translating it yields CASNYRGLTDTQYF.

This clonotype was recorded at least ten times. J is TRBJ2-5 and V is TRBV29-1, with D perhaps matching TRBD2 (6 bases). The germline V and J ends were trimmed by 6 bases and 1 base, with 12 bases remaining between them. Germline V CDR1 and CDR2: SQVTM, ANQGSEA. The CDR3 has 13 amino acids. The CDR3 here is CSVEGLRQETQYF. The CDR3 DNA sequence: TGCAGCGTGGAGGGACTCCGCCAAGAGACCCAGTACTTC. The entire variable domain, with the rest obtained from reference TRBV29-1 and TRBJ2-5, is as follows: SAVISQKPSRDICQRGTSLTIQCQVDSQVTMMFWYRQQPGQSLTLIATANQGSEATYESGFVIDKFPISRPNLTFSTLTVSNMSPEDSSIYLCSVEGLRQETQYFGPGTRLLVL.

This clonotype came up many times. The chain is built from TRBV7-2 and TRBJ2-3, with D possibly TRBD1 on 5 matching bases. V was trimmed by 6 bases and J by 1 base, leaving 8 bases between them. The CDR3 extends over 13 amino acids. In germline, CDR1 is SGHTA, CDR2 FQGNSA. CDR3 sequence reads: CASSKGGTDTQYF. The DNA for the CDR3 is TGTGCCAGCAGTAAAGGGGGCACAGATACGCAGTATTTT.

The table lists this clonotype with many counts. The chain links TRBV12-3 or TRBV12-4 to TRBJ1-5; 8 bases map to TRBD1. V shed 3 bases and J 7 bases; nucleotides not matched to a gene: 5. This CDR3 is built from 14 residues. As DNA, the CDR3 is TGTGCCAGCAGTTTGACAGGGGCTGGGCAGCCCCAGCATTTT. This translates into CASSLTGAGQPQHF.

This clonotype was counted a few times. The genes are TRBV7-8 and TRBJ2-3; D is uncertain. Germline V gene data show CDR1 as SGHVS and CDR2 as FQNEAQ. The V gene lost 2 bases and the J gene lost 2 bases, with 5 bases spanning the gap. This CDR3 is 13 amino acids long. DNA of the CDR3: TGTGCCAGCAGCTTAACAGACACAGATACGCAGTATTTT. Its protein is CASSLTDTDTQYF.